The clone carrying this TCR beta chain was observed a single time. Original analysis: Reference gene primers were amplified, and this amplification served to estimate nucleated cell counts. The repertoire was sequenced with immunoSEQ multiplex PCR; TCRdb's copy has only in-frame clones and lacks some. V, J and clone size are those of that table, while D and trimming were read from the DNA. The data show roughly 400,000 clones, with about 88% seen just once and 1.4% to 1.5% held by the top ten. Participants in the exposed group had met a COVID-19 case in the 2 weeks before joining the study. The data belong to a study of blood T cell repertoires in COVID-19. On the study more broadly: T cells, B-cell-depleted T cells, or PBMCs supplied cDNA or gDNA.

Trimming pared 0 bases from V and 4 bases from J, leaving 10 bases between. In germline, CDR1 is KGHDR, CDR2 SFDVKD. The CDR3 is made up of 15 amino acids. The sequenced sample was PBMCs or T cells enriched from blood (not recorded which). This clonotype was obtained from a woman between 18 and 30 years old who had been exposed to COVID-19. The chain uses TRBV24-1 and TRBJ2-3, with a tentative D call TRBD2 (6 bases). The CDR3 coding sequence is TGTGCCACCAGTGATTTGTCGGGAGCGTCAGATACGCAGTATTTT. Amino acid sequence: CATSDLSGASDTQYF.